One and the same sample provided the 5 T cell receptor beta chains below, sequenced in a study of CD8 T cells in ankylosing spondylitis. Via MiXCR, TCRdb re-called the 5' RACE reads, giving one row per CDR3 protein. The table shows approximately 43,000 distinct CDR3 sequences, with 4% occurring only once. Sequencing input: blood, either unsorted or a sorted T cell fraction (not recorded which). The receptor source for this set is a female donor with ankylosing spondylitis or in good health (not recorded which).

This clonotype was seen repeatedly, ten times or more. The CDR3 DNA sequence: TGTGCCAGCACAACAGGGATCACAGATACGCAGTATTTT. This sequence encodes CASTTGITDTQYF. The rearrangement links TRBV9 to TRBJ2-3; D may be TRBD1 (6 bases). The length of the CDR3 is 13 residues. V was clipped by 6 bases and J by 2 bases, with 10 bases between them. Germline loops: CDR1 SGDLS, CDR2 YYNGEE.

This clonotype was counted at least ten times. CDR3 region: CASSIFGETQYF. The CDR3 coding sequence is TGTGCCAGCAGTATATTCGGGGAGACCCAGTACTTC. The rearrangement uses TRBV9 and TRBJ2-5; no reliable D call. Trimming cost V 5 bases and J 5 bases, with 10 bases left between them. CDR1 and CDR2 from the germline V gene are SGDLS and YYNGEE. This CDR3 spans 12 amino acids.

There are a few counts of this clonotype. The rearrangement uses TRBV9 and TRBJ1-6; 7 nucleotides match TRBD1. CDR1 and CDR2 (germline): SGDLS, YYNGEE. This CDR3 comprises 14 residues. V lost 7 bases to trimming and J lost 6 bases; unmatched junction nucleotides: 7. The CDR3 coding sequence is TGTGCCAGCGAAAGGGGGGACAGTAATTCACCCCTCCACTTT. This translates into CASERGDSNSPLHF.

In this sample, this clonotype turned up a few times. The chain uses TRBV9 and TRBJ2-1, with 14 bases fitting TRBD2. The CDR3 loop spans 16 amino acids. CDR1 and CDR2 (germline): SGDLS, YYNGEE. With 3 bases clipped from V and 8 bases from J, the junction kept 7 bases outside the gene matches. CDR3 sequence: CASSDGLAGGIDEQFF. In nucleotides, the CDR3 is TGTGCCAGCAGCGACGGACTAGCGGGGGGCATTGATGAGCAGTTCTTC. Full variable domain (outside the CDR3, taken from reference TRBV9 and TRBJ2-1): DSGVTQTPKHLITATGQRVTLRCSPRSGDLSVYWYQQSLDQGLQFLIQYYNGEERAKGNILERFSAQQFPDLHSELNLSSLELGDSALYFCASSDGLAGGIDEQFFGPGTRLTVL.

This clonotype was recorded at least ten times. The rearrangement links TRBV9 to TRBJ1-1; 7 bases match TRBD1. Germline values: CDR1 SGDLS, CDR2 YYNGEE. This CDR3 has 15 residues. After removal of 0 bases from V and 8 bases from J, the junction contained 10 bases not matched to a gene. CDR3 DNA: TGTGCCAGCAGCGTAGAAGGACAGGAAAGCTCCGAAGCTTTCTTT. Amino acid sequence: CASSVEGQESSEAFF.